The source of this T cell receptor (beta chain) is a study of blood T cells in healthy people across ages. Then a second PCR, running roughly 7 to 11 cycles, was carried out with a sample-barcoded 5' primer and a J-beta primer mix. From the 5' RACE reads, TCRdb called clonotypes with MiXCR, one entry per CDR3 protein. In the table there are 800,000 to 950,000 distinct CDR3 sequences, just under 30% of which are singletons. With respect to this clonotype: The junction departs from the called germline gene at one end, perhaps through a read error.

CDR1 is MNHEY, CDR2 SMNVEV, per germline (reference sequence). CDR3 length equals 18 residues. The sample also formed part of further work on T cells of mothers and their children.

The genes are TRBV27 and TRBJ2-7, with D perhaps TRBD1 (6 bases). The end of the DNA is better explained by TRBJ2-4, so the J call may be wrong. What was sequenced was blood. The clonotype comes from a woman aged 40-49 years in good health. This CDR3 reads CTSSYGLRQAPAKNIQYF. The CDR3 region has the DNA TGCACCAGCAGTTATGGGCTTAGACAGGCGCCAGCCAAAAACATTCAGTACTTC.